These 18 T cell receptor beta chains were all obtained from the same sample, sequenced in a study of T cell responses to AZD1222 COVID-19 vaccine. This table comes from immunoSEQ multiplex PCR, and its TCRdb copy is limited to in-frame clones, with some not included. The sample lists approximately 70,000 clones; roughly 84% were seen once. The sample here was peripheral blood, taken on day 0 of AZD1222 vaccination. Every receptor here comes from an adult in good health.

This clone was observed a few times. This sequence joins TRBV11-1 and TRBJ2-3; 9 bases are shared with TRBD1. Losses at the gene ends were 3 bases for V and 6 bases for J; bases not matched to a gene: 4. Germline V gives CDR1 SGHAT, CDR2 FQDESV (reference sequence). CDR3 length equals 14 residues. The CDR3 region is CASSFRDRADTQYF. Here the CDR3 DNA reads TGTGCCAGCAGCTTCCGGGACAGGGCCGATACGCAGTATTTT. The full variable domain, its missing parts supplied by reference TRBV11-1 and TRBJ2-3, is EAEVAQSPRYKITEKSQAVAFWCDPISGHATLYWYRQILGQGPELLVQFQDESVVDDSQLPKDRFSAERLKGVDSTLKIQPAELGDSAMYLCASSFRDRADTQYFGPGTRLTVL.

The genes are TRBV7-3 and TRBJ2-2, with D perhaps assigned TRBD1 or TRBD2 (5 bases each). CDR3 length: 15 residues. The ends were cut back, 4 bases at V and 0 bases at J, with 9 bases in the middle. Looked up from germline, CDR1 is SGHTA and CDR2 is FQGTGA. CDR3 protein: CASSSGTANTGELFF. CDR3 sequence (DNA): TGTGCCAGCAGCTCAGGGACGGCGAACACCGGGGAGCTGTTTTTT.

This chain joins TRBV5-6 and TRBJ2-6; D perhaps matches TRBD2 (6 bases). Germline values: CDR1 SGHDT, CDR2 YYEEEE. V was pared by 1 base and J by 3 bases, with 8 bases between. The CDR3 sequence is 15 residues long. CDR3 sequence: CASSLWGGGANVLTF. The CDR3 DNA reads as TGTGCCAGCAGCTTGTGGGGAGGTGGGGCCAACGTCCTGACTTTC.

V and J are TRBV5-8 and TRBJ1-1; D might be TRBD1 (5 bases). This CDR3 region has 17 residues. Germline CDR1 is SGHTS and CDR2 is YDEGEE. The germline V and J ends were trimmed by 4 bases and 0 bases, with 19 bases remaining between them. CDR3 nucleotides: TGTGCCAGCAGCCAGTTCGGGACCGGGAAAATGAACACTGAAGCTTTCTTT. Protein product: CASSQFGTGKMNTEAFF.

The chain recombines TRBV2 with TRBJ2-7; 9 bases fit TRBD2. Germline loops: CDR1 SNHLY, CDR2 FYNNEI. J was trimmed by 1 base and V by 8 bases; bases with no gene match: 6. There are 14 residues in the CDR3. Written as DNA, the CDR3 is TGTGCCAGCCTAGCCACTAGCGGGTCCTACGAGCAGTACTTC. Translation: CASLATSGSYEQYF.

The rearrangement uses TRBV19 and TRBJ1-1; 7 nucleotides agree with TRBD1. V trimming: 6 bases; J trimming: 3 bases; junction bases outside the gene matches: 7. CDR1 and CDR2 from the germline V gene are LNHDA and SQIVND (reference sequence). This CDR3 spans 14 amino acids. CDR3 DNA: TGTGCCAGTAGGATGACAGGGTGGGACACTGAAGCTTTCTTT. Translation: CASRMTGWDTEAFF.

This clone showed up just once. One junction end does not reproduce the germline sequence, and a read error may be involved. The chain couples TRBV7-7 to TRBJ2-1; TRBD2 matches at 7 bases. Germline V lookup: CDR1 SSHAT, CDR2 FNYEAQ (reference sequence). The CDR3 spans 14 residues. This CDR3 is CASSRGGSYNEQFF. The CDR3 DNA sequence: TGTGCTAGCAGCCGCGGGGGCTCCTACAATGAGCAGTTCTTC.

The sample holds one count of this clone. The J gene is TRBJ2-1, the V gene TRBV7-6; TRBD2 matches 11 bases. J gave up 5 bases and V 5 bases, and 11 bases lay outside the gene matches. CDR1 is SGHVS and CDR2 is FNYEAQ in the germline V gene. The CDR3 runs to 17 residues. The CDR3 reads CASSPILAGAENNEQFF. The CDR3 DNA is TGTGCCAGCAGCCCCATACTAGCGGGGGCCGAAAACAATGAGCAGTTCTTC.

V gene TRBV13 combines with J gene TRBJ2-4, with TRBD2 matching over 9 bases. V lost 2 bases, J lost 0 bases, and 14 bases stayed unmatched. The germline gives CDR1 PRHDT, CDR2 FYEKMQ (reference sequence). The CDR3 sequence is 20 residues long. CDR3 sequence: CASSLLRGLAALGAKNIQYF. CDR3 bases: TGTGCCAGCAGCTTACTAAGGGGACTAGCCGCCCTAGGAGCCAAAAACATTCAGTACTTC.

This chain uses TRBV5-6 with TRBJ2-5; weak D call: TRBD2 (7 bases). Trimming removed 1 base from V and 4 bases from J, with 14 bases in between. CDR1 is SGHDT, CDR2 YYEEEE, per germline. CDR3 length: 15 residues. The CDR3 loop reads CASSLTGAGAETQYF. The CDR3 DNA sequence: TGTGCCAGCAGCTTGACGGGGGCGGGGGCAGAGACCCAGTACTTC.

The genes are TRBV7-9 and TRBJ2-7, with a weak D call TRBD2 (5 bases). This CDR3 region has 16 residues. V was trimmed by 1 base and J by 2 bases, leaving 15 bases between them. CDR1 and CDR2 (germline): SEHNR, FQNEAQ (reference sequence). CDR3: CASSLEAGSGTYEQYF. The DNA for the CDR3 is TGTGCCAGCAGCTTAGAGGCCGGAAGCGGTACCTACGAGCAGTACTTC.

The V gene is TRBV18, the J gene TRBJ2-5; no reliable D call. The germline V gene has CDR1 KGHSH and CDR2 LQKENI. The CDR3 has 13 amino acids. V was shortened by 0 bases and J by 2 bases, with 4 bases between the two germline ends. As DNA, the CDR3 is TGTGCCAGCTCACCACCGAATCAAGAGACCCAGTACTTC. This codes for CASSPPNQETQYF. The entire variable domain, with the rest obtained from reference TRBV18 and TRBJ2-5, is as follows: NAGVMQNPRHLVRRRGQEARLRCSPMKGHSHVYWYRQLPEEGLKFMVYLQKENIIDESGMPKERFSAEFPKEGPSILRIQQVVRGDSAAYFCASSPPNQETQYFGPGTRLLVL.

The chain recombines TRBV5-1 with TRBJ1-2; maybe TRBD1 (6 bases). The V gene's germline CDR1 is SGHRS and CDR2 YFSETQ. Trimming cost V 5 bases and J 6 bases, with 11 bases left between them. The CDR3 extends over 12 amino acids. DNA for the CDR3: TGCGCCAGCAGTAGGACAGAGAATGGCTACACCTTC. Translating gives CASSRTENGYTF.

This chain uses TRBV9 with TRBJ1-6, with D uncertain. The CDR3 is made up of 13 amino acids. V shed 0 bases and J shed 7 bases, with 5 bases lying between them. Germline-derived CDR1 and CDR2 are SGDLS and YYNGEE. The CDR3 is CASSVEPNSPLHF. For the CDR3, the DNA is TGTGCCAGCAGCGTAGAGCCGAATTCACCCCTCCACTTT.

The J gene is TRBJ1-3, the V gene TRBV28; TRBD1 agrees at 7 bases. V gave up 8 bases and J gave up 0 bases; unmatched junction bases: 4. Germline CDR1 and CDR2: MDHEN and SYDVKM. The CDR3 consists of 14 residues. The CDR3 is CASSGQSSGNTIYF. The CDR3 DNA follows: TGTGCCAGCTCGGGACAGAGCTCTGGAAACACCATATATTTT.

The CDR3, as DNA: TGTGCCAGCAGCGGACGCGACAGCCACACTGAAGCTTTCTTT. Translated, it gives CASSGRDSHTEAFF. The chain combines TRBV9 with TRBJ1-1; D perhaps matches TRBD1 (5 bases). The CDR3 is 14 amino acids. Trimming removed 3 bases at V and 3 bases at J, with 12 bases between. Germline assignment: CDR1 SGDLS and CDR2 YYNGEE.

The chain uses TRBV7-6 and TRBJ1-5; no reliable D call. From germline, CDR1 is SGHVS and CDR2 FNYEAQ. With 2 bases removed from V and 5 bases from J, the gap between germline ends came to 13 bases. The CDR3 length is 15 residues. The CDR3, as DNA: TGTGCCAGCAGCTTACGGGCAGAAGCTTATCAGCCCCAGCATTTT. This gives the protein CASSLRAEAYQPQHF.

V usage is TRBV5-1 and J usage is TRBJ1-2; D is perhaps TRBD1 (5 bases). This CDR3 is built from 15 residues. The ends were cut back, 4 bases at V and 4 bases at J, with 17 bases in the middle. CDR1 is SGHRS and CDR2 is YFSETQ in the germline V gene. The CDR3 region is CASSLGDRGGYGYTF. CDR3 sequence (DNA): TGCGCCAGCAGCCTCGGGGACCGTGGTGGCTATGGCTACACCTTC.